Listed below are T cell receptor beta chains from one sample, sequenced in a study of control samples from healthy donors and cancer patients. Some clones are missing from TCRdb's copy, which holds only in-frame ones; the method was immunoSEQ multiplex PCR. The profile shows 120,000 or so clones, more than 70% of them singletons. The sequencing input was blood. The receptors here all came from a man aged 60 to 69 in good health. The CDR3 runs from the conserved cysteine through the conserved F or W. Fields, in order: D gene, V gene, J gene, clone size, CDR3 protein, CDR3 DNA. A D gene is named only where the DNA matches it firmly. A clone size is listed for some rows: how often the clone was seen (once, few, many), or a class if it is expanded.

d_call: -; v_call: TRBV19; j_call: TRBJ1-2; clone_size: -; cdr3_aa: CVSRRDYLTDYGYTF; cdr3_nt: TGTGTCAGCCGGAGGGATTACCTCACGGACTATGGCTACACCTTC
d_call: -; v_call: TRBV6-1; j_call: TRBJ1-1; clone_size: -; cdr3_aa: CASSDNSFGQAEGTEAFF; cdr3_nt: TGTGCCAGCAGTGATAATAGCTTCGGCCAGGCCGAGGGGACTGAAGCTTTCTTT
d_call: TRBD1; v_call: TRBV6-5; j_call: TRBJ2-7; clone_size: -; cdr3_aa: CASIPAGTVSYEQYF; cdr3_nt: TGTGCCAGCATCCCGGCCGGGACAGTTTCCTACGAGCAGTACTTC
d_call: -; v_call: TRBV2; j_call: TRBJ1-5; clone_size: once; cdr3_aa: CASSAADSNQPQHF; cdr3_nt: TGTGCCAGCAGTGCGGCGGATAGCAATCAGCCCCAGCATTTT
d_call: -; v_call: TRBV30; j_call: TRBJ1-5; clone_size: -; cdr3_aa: CAWSGQSYQPQHF; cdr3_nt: TGTGCCTGGAGTGGGCAGTCTTACCAGCCCCAGCATTTT
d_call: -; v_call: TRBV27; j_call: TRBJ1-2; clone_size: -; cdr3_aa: CASSLGGSLGYGYTF; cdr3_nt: TGTGCCAGCAGTTTGGGGGGCAGCCTGGGCTATGGCTACACCTTC
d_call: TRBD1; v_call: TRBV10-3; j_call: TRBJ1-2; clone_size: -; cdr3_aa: CAIRPGQIPYGYTF; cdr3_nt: TGTGCCATCAGACCGGGACAGATACCCTATGGCTACACCTTC
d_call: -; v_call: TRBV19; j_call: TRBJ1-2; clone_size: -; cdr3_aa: CASDNIPGSGYTF; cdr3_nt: TGTGCCAGTGATAACATTCCGGGGAGTGGCTACACCTTC
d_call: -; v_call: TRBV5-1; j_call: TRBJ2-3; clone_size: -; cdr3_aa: CASSLDVSSDTQYF; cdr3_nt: TGCGCCAGCAGCTTGGATGTGAGTTCAGATACGCAGTATTTT
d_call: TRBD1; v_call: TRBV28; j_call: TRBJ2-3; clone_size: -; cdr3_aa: CASTRGQGYMDTQYF; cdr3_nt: TGTGCCAGCACCCGGGGACAGGGGTATATGGATACGCAGTATTTT
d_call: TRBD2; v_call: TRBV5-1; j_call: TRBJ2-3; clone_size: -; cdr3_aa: CASSLQGGGAADTQYF; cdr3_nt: TGCGCCAGCAGCTTGCAAGGCGGGGGGGCCGCAGATACGCAGTATTTT
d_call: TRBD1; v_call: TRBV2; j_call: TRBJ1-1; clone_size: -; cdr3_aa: CASIPPRGHTEAFF; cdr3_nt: TGTGCCAGCATCCCTCCGAGGGGGCACACTGAAGCTTTCTTT